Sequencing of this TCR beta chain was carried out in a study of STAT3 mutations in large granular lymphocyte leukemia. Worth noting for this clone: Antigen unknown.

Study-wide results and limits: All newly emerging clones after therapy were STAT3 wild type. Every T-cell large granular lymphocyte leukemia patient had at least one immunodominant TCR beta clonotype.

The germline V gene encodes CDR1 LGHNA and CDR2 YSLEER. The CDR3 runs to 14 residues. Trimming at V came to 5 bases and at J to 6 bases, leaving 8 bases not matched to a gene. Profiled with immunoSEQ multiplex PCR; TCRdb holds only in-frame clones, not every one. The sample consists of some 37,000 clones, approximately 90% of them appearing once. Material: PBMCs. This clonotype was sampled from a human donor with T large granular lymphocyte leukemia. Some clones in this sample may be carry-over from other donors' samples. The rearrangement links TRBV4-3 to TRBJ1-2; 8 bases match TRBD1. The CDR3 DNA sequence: TGCGCCAGCAGCGATGGACAGGGTAGGAATGGCTACACCTTC. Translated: CASSDGQGRNGYTF.